Reported below is one T cell receptor beta chain. These data originate in a study of cytomegalovirus exposure and HLA in healthy donors. As for the study in general: Earlier, some 170 million T cells were analyzed, and about 120 million unique TCR beta sequences were found among them.

Amplification used 60 Vbeta primers and 13 Jbeta primers. Clones were read by immunoSEQ multiplex PCR, and TCRdb kept only the in-frame ones, dropping some. The sample yields around 130,000 clones, 70% to 85% seen once. The CDR3 sequence is 16 residues long. V was trimmed by 0 bases and J by 0 bases, leaving 10 bases between them. Germline values: CDR1 SGDLS, CDR2 YYNGEE. The clonotype was recovered from a boy aged 2 to 10 in good health and CMV-seronegative. The material sequenced was PBMCs. V and J are TRBV9 and TRBJ2-1, with D unresolved. The CDR3 region is CASSVGAFSSYNEQFF. The CDR3, as DNA: TGTGCCAGCAGCGTAGGGGCGTTTTCCTCCTACAATGAGCAGTTCTTC.